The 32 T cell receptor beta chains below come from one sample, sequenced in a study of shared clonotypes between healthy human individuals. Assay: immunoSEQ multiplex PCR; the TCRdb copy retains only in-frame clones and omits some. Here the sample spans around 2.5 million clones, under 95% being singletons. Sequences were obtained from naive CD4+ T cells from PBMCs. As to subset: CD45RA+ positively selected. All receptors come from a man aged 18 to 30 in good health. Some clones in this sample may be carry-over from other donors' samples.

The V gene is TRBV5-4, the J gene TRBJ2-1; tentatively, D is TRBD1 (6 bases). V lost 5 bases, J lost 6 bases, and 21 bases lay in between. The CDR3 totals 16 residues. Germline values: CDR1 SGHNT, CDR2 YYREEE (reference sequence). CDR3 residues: CASRSSRDNLFNEQFF. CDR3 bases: TGTGCCAGCAGATCAAGCCGGGACAACCTATTCAATGAGCAGTTCTTC.

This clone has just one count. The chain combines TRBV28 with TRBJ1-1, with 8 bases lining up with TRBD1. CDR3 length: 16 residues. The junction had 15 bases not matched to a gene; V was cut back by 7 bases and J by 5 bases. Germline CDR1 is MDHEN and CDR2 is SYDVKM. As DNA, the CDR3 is TGTGCCAGCACCCGGGGAGGCGGGACAGGCCTAACTGAAGCTTTCTTT. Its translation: CASTRGGGTGLTEAFF.

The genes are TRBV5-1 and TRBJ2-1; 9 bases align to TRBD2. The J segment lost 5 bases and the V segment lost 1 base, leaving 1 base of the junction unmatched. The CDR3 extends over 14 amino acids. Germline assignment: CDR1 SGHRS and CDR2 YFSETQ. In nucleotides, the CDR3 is TGCGCCAGCAGCTTGTCTAGCGGGAACAATGAGCAGTTCTTC. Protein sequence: CASSLSSGNNEQFF.

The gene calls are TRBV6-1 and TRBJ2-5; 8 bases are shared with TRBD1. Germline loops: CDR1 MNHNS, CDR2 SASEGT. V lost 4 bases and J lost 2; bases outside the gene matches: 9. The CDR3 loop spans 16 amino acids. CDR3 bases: TGTGCCAGCAGTGGCCTGCGGGGACAGGAACAAGAGACCCAGTACTTC. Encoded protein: CASSGLRGQEQETQYF.

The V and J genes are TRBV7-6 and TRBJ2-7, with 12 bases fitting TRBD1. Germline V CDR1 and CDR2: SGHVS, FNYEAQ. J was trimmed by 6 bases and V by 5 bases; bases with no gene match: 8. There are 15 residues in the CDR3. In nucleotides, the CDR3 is TGTGCCAGCAGCAACCCCGGGACAGGGGGCCCCGAGCAGTACTTC. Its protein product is CASSNPGTGGPEQYF.

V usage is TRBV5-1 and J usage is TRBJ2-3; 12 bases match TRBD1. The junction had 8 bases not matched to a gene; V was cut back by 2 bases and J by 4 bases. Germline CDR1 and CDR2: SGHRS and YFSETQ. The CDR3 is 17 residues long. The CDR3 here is CASSLAGTGGFADTQYF. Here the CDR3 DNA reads TGCGCCAGCAGCTTAGCCGGGACAGGGGGCTTCGCAGATACGCAGTATTTT.

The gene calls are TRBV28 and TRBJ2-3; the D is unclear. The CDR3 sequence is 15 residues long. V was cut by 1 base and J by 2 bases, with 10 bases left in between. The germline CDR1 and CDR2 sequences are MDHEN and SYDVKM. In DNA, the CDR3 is TGTGCCAGCAGTTTATCTACCTTTTCCACAGATACGCAGTATTTT. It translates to CASSLSTFSTDTQYF.

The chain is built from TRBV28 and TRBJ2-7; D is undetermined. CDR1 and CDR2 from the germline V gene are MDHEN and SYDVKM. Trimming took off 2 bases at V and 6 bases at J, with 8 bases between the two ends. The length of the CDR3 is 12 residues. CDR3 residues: CASSLTIGEQYF. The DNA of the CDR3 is TGTGCCAGCAGTTTAACGATTGGCGAGCAGTACTTC.

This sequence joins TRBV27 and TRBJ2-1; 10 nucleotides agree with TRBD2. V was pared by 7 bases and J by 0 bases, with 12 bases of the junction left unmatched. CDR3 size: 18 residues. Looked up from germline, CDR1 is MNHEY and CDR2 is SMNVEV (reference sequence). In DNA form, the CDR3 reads TGTGCCAGCAATACCATTAGGGCTAGCGGGGGCTCCTACAATGAGCAGTTCTTC. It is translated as CASNTIRASGGSYNEQFF.

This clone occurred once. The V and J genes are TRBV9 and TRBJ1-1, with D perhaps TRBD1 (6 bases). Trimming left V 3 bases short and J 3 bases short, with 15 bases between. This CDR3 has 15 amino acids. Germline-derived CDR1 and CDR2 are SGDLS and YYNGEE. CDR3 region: CASSALGQGHTEAFF. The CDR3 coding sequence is TGTGCCAGCAGCGCCCTAGGGCAGGGGCACACTGAAGCTTTCTTT.

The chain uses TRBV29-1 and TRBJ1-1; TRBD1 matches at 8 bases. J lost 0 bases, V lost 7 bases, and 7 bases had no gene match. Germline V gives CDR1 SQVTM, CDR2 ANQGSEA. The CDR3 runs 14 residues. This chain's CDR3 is CSARTGSMNTEAFF. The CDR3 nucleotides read TGCAGCGCACGGACAGGGAGCATGAACACTGAAGCTTTCTTT. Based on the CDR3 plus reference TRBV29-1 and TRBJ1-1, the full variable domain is SAVISQKPSRDICQRGTSLTIQCQVDSQVTMMFWYRQQPGQSLTLIATANQGSEATYESGFVIDKFPISRPNLTFSTLTVSNMSPEDSSIYLCSARTGSMNTEAFFGQGTRLTVV.

The CDR3 coding sequence is TGCGCCAGCAGCCCCGGACTAGCGGGAGGGCAGGATACGCAGTATTTT. The encoded protein is CASSPGLAGGQDTQYF. The chain has TRBV5-1 and TRBJ2-3, with TRBD2 identical over 15 bases. V was pared by 4 bases and J by 6 bases, with 6 bases of the junction left unmatched. Germline V gives CDR1 SGHRS, CDR2 YFSETQ. This CDR3 has 16 residues.

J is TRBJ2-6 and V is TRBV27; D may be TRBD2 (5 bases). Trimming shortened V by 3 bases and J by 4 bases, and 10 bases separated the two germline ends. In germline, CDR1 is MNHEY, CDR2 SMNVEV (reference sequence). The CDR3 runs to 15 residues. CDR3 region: CASSFAGPGANVLTF. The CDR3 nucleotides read TGTGCCAGCAGTTTTGCGGGTCCAGGGGCCAACGTCCTGACTTTC.

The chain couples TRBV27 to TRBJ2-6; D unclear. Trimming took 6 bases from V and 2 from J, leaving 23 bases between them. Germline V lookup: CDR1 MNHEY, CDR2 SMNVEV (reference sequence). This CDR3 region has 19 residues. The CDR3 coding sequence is TGTGCCAGCAGCCGCCCCCCAGGAATGAGAGCCCCTGGGGCCAACGTCCTGACTTTC. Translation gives CASSRPPGMRAPGANVLTF.

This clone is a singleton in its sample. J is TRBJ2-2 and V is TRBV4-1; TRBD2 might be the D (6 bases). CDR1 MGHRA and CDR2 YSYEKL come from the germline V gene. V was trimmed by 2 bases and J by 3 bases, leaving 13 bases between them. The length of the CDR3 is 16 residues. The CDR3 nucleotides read TGCGCCAGCAGCCAAAGAGTTAGCGGACACACCGGGGAGCTGTTTTTT. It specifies CASSQRVSGHTGELFF.

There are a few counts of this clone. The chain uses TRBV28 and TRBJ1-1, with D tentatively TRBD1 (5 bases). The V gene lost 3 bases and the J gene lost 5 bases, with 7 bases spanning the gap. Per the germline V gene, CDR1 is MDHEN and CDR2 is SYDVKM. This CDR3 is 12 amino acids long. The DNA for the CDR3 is TGTGCCAGCAGTTTCGAGGGGACTGAAGCTTTCTTT. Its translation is CASSFEGTEAFF.

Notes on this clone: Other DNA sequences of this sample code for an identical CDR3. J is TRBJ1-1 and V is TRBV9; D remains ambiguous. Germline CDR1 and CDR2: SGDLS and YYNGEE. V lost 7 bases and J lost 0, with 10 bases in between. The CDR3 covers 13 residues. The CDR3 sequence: CASSGGLNTEAFF. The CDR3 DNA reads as TGTGCCAGCTCAGGAGGGCTGAACACTGAAGCTTTCTTT.

CDR3 protein: CASSQTGTGDWYTEAFF. The CDR3 nucleotides read TGTGCCAGCAGCCAAACGGGGACAGGGGACTGGTACACTGAAGCTTTCTTT. V and J are TRBV7-6 and TRBJ1-1; 10 nucleotides match TRBD1. Germline V gene data show CDR1 as SGHVS and CDR2 as FNYEAQ. V was clipped by 5 bases and J by 3 bases; unmatched bases: 12. The CDR3 has 17 residues.

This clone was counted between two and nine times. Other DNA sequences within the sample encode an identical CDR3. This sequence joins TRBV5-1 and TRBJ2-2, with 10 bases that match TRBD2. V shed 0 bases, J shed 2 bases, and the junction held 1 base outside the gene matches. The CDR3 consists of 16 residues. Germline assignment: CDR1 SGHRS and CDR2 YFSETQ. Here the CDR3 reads CASSLGTSGNTGELFF. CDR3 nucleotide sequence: TGCGCCAGCAGCTTGGGGACTAGCGGAAACACCGGGGAGCTGTTTTTT.

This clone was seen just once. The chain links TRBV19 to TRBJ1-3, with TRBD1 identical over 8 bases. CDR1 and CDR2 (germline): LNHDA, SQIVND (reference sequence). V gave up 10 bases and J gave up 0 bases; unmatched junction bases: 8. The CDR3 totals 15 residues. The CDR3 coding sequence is TGTGCCACCTCGGACAGGGTGATCTCTGGAAACACCATATATTTT. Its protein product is CATSDRVISGNTIYF.

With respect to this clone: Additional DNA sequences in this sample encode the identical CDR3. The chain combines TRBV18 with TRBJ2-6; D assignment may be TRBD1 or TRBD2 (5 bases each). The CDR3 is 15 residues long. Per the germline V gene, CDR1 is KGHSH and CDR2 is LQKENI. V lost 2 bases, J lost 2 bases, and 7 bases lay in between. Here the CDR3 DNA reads TGTGCCAGCTCACCAGGGGGTACTGGGGCCAACGTCCTGACTTTC. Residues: CASSPGGTGANVLTF.

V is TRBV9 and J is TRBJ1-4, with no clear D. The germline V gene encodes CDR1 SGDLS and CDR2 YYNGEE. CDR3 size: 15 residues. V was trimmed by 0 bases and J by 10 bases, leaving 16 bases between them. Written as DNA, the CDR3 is TGTGCCAGCAGCGTAGATTTTACCGCAGATGGAAAACTGTTTTTT. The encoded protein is CASSVDFTADGKLFF.

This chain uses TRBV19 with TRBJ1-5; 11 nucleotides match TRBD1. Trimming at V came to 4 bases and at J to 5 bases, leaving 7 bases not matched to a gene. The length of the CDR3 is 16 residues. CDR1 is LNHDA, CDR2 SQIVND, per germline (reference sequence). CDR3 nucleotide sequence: TGTGCCAGTAGTAGTTGGACAGGGGGCGAAGATCAGCCCCAGCATTTT. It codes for CASSSWTGGEDQPQHF.

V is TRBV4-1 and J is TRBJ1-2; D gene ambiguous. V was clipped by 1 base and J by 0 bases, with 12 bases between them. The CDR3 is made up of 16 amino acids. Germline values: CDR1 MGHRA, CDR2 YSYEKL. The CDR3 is CASSQGLRTANYGYTF. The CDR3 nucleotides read TGCGCCAGCAGCCAAGGGCTTCGGACGGCTAACTATGGCTACACCTTC.

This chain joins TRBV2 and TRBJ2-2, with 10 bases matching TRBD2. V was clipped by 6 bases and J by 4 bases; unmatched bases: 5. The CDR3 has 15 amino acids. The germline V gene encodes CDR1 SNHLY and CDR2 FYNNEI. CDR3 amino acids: CASRWTSGGTGELFF. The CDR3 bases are TGTGCCAGCAGATGGACTAGCGGTGGCACCGGGGAGCTGTTTTTT.

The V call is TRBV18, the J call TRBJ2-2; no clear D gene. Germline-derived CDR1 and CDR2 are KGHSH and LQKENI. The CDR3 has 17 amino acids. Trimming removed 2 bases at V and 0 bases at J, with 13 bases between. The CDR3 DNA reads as TGTGCCAGCTCACCAAGAGCCCCCGCCGCGAACACCGGGGAGCTGTTTTTT. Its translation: CASSPRAPAANTGELFF.

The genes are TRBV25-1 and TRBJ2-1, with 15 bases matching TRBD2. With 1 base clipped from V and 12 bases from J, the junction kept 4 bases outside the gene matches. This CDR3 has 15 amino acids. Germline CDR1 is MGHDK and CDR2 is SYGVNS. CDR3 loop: CASSESGLAGGSQFF. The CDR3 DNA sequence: TGTGCCAGCAGTGAATCGGGACTAGCGGGAGGATCGCAGTTCTTC.

CDR3 sequence (DNA): TGTGCCAGCAGCGTAGAACCACTGAGCACAGATACGCAGTATTTT. Its translation: CASSVEPLSTDTQYF. V gene TRBV9 combines with J gene TRBJ2-3; the D is unclear. This CDR3 spans 15 amino acids. Germline loops: CDR1 SGDLS, CDR2 YYNGEE. The V and J ends lost 0 bases and 0 bases respectively, with 8 bases between them.

CDR3 in amino acids: CASSSGGFGRFLPGELFF. Written as DNA, the CDR3 is TGCGCCAGCAGCTCTGGAGGGTTTGGGAGGTTCCTTCCCGGGGAGCTGTTTTTT. This chain connects TRBV5-1 to TRBJ2-2; the D gene is possibly TRBD2 (6 bases). V lost 3 bases, J lost 6 bases, and 24 bases lay in between. Germline loops: CDR1 SGHRS, CDR2 YFSETQ. The CDR3 consists of 18 residues.

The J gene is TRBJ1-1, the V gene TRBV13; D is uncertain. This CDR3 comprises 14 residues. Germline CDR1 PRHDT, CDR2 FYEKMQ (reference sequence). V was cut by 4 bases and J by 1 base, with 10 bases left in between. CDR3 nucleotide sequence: TGTGCCAGCAGCTCCCGGACGGGGAACACTGAAGCTTTCTTT. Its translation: CASSSRTGNTEAFF.

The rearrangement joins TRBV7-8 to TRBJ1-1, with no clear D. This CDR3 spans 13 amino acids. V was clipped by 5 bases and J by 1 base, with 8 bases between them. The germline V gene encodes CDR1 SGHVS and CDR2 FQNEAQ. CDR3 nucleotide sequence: TGTGCCAGCAGCCCCCTGAGGAACACTGAAGCTTTCTTT. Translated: CASSPLRNTEAFF. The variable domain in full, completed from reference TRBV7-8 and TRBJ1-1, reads GAGVSQSPRYKVAKRGQDVALRCDPISGHVSLFWYQQALGQGPEFLTYFQNEAQLDKSGLPSDRFFAERPEGSVSTLKIQRTQQEDSAVYLCASSPLRNTEAFFGQGTRLTVV.

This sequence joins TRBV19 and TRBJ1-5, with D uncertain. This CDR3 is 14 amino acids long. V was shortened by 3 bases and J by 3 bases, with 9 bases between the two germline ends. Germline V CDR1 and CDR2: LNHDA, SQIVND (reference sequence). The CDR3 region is CASSIGGINQPQHF. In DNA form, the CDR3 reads TGTGCCAGTAGTATCGGCGGAATCAATCAGCCCCAGCATTTT.